This T cell receptor beta chain originates from a study of cytomegalovirus exposure and HLA in healthy donors. Study outcomes and limitations: An observed cluster of highly shared sequence variants was recorded as a likely sequencing artifact.

Researchers ran the PCR with 60 Vbeta and 13 Jbeta primers. The method was immunoSEQ multiplex PCR; TCRdb's version includes in-frame clones alone and lacks a portion of them. The sample lists 93,000 or so clones, approximately 73% occurring once. This clone was observed a few times. Antigen unknown. V shed 6 bases and J shed 2 bases, with 8 bases lying between them. Germline V gene sequence: CDR1 LGHNT, CDR2 FRNRAP. CDR3 length equals 12 residues. Sample: PBMCs. This chain uses TRBV12-5 with TRBJ2-7; D gene unclear. This TCR came from a woman aged 18-30 years in good health and CMV-seropositive. DNA for the CDR3: TGTGCTAGTGGCCCATCCCCCTACGAGCAGTACTTC. Translating it yields CASGPSPYEQYF.